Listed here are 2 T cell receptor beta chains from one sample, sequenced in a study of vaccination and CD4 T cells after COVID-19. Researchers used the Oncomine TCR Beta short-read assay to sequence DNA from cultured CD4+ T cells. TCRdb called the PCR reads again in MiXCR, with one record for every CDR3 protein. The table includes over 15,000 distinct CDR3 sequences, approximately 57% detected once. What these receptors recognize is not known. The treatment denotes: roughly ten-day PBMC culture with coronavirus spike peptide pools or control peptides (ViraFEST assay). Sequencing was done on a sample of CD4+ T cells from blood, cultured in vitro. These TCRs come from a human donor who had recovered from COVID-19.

The CDR3 reads CSARAQGHFANPMNEQFF. The CDR3 DNA reads as TGCAGTGCTAGAGCCCAGGGCCACTTTGCCAACCCGATGAATGAGCAGTTCTTC. This chain connects TRBV20-1 to TRBJ2-1; possible D gene TRBD1, 5 bases. Trimming removed 1 base at V and 7 bases at J, with 26 bases between. The CDR3 is 18 residues long. CDR1 is DFQATT and CDR2 is SNEGSKA in the germline V gene (reference sequence).

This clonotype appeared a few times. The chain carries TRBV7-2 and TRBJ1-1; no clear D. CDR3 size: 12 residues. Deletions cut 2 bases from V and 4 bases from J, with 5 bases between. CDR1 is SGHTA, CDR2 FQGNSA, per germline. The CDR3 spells CASSLRITEAFF. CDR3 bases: TGTGCCAGCAGCTTAAGGATCACTGAAGCTTTCTTT.